This TCR beta chain was sequenced during a study of blood T cells in healthy people across ages. A second PCR, run for roughly 7 to 12 cycles, used a sample-barcoded 5' primer plus a J-beta primer mix. With 12 random nucleotides, a template-switch adaptor tagged each individual cDNA molecule. Every sample gave at least 2.5 million paired-end reads containing CDR3. MiXCR, run by TCRdb on the 5' RACE reads, gives a single entry per CDR3 protein. The sample holds just under 900,000 distinct CDR3 sequences; 25% to 35% are singletons and the top ten take 17%. This clonotype came up a few times. There are 16 residues in the CDR3. CDR1 is LGHNA and CDR2 is YNFKEQ in the germline V gene. The junction had 7 bases not matched to a gene; V was cut back by 1 base and J by 6 bases.

The clonotype was recovered from an elderly woman in good health. Material: blood. The chain links TRBV4-2 to TRBJ2-3; 10 bases are a match to TRBD2. CDR3 bases: TGTGCCAGCAGCCAAGCCCCTAGCGGGGGAGAGGATACGCAGTATTTT. It specifies CASSQAPSGGEDTQYF.